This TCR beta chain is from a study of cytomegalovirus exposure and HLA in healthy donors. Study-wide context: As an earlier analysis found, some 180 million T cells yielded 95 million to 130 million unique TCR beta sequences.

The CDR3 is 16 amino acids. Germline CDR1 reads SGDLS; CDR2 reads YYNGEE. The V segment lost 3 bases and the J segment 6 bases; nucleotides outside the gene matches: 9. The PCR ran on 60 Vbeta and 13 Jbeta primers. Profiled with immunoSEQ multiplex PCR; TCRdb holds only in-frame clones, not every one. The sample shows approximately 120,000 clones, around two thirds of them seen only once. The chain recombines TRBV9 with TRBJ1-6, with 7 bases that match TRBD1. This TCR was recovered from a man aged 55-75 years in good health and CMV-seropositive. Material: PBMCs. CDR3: CASSAAGQASNSPLHF. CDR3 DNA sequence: TGTGCCAGCAGCGCAGCCGGACAGGCGTCTAATTCACCCCTCCACTTT.